The TCR beta chain under discussion was sequenced for a study of T-cell reconstitution after alpha-beta-depleted transplantation in children. V was cut by 2 bases and J by 7 bases, with 11 bases left in between. The CDR3 has 13 amino acids. Germline CDR1 MNHEY, CDR2 SMNVEV (reference sequence). Preparation of the TCRbeta library used unique molecular identifiers. TCRdb passed the PCR reads through MiXCR, listing each CDR3 protein once. In the table there are around 680,000 distinct CDR3 sequences, 16% of which are singletons. The receptor was derived from a human donor who donated a stem cell graft to a child with acute myeloid leukemia. The genes are TRBV27 and TRBJ1-1, with D uncertain. The source was PBMCs from the stem cell graft donor, collected from the stem cell graft. The CDR3 region is CASSLDVHDEAFF. CDR3 in DNA: TGTGCCAGCAGTTTAGACGTTCATGATGAAGCTTTCTTT.